This T cell receptor beta chain comes out of a study of PD-L1 blockade in urothelial cancer. Study-wide background: Blood drawn 3 weeks (second dose) and 6 weeks after treatment start was analyzed. Blood samples contained a median 141,255 T cells.

Here immunoSEQ multiplex PCR was the method, and the copy in TCRdb shows in-frame clones only, minus some. This sample has fewer than 75,000 clones, with 85% to 90% found just once. J gave up 1 base and V 6 bases, and 6 bases lay outside the gene matches. Germline CDR1 SNHLY, CDR2 FYNNEI. The CDR3 consists of 14 residues. As to time point: pretreatment peripheral blood. Each patient's cancer was a locally advanced or metastatic urothelial carcinoma. Between 1 and 8 samples, pretreatment and on-treatment, were given by each patient. This specimen consisted of PBMCs, obtained around atezolizumab (anti-PD-L1) treatment. The TCR sequence derives from a man aged 65-85 years with urothelial cancer. This chain links TRBV2 with TRBJ2-7; 7 nucleotides match TRBD1. CDR3 bases: TGTGCCAGCAGACGGGACAGCCCTTCCTACGAGCAGTACTTC. Amino acids: CASRRDSPSYEQYF.